This section outlines one T cell receptor beta chain sequence together with its context. Antigen unknown. RNA served as the template for amplifying TCR beta CDR3 regions. First-round RT-PCR used HTBI primers; second-round multiplex PCR followed. From the multiplex PCR reads, TCRdb called clonotypes with MiXCR, one entry per CDR3 protein. Here the sample spans a few hundred thousand distinct CDR3 sequences, less than 40% being singletons. The data were obtained in a study of Graves' ophthalmopathy and Graves' hyperthyroidism. Study conclusions and caveats: Both a roughly 70% sensitivity and an approximately 72% specificity characterized the model's predictions of ophthalmopathy progression. Sensitivity of 85% to 90% and specificity of 70% to 84% were achieved when a 13-signature model separated ophthalmopathy from stable hyperthyroidism. Detection in blood was also observed for most expanded thyroid clonotypes above 0.001 frequency.

The germline CDR1 and CDR2 sequences are SGHRS and YFSETQ. The CDR3 is made up of 17 amino acids. Trimming removed 4 bases from V and 3 bases from J, with 19 bases in between. Eligible hyperthyroidism cases comprised new diagnoses of under 2 months' duration in individuals aged 18 to 65. The specimen was peripheral blood or thyroid tissue (not recorded which). This chain uses TRBV5-1 with TRBJ1-4; D not resolved. This clonotype was sampled from an adult man with Graves' hyperthyroidism. CDR3 in amino acids: CASSRTWGRVSNEKLFF. The CDR3 DNA reads as TGCGCCAGCAGCCGCACATGGGGAAGGGTTTCTAATGAAAAACTGTTTTTT.